The clone carrying this T cell receptor beta chain has only a few counts. Its antigen is as yet unknown. TCRdb recomputed calls from the reads with MiXCR, one row per CDR3 protein. The sample lists 700,000 to 950,000 distinct CDR3 sequences, over 25% occurring once. This CDR3 spans 13 amino acids. CDR1 is SGHKS and CDR2 is YYEKEE in the germline V gene (reference sequence). V shed 0 bases, J shed 12 bases, and the junction held 6 bases outside the gene matches. These data belong to a study of T cell repertoires in cytomegalovirus infection. Notes on the study in general: CMV carriers with the relevant HLA were identified by cumulative public TCR beta family frequency.

The J gene is TRBJ2-1, the V gene TRBV5-5, with TRBD1 identical over 7 bases. The sequencing here drew on cultured CD8+ T cells from PBMCs, taken from culture after CMV antigen stimulation. This receptor was obtained from a human donor in good health (CMV status not recorded). Some clones in this sample may be carry-over from other donors' samples. The CDR3: CASSLGTGERQFF. CDR3 nucleotide sequence: TGTGCCAGCAGCTTGGGGACAGGCGAACGGCAGTTCTTC.